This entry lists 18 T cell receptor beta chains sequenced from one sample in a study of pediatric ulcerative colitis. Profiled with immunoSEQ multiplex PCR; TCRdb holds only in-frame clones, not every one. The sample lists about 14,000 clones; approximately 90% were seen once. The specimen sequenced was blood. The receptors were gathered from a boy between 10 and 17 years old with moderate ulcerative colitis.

CDR3 sequence reads: CASSKWQLSNQPQHF. CDR3 bases: TGTGCCAGTAGTAAGTGGCAGCTTAGCAATCAGCCCCAGCATTTT. The rearrangement links TRBV19 to TRBJ1-5; D is uncertain. This CDR3 contains 15 residues. Germline CDR1 and CDR2: LNHDA and SQIVND (reference sequence). Trimming removed 4 bases at V and 0 bases at J, with 10 bases between. Based on the CDR3 plus reference TRBV19 and TRBJ1-5, the full variable domain is DGGITQSPKYLFRKEGQNVTLSCEQNLNHDAMYWYRQDPGQGLRLIYYSQIVNDFQKGDIAEGYSVSREKKESFPLTVTSAQKNPTAFYLCASSKWQLSNQPQHFGDGTRLSIL.

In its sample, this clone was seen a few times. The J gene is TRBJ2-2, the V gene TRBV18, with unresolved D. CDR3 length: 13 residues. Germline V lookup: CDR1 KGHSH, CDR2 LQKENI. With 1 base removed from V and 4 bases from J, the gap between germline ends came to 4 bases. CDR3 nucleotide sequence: TGTGCCAGCTCACCACGGGGCACCGGGGAGCTGTTTTTT. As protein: CASSPRGTGELFF.

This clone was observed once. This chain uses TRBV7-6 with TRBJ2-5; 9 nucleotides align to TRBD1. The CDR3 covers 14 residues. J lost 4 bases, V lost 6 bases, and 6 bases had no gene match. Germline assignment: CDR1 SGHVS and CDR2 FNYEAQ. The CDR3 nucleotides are TGTGCCAGCAGTCGCGGGACAGGGTCAGAGACCCAGTACTTC. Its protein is CASSRGTGSETQYF.

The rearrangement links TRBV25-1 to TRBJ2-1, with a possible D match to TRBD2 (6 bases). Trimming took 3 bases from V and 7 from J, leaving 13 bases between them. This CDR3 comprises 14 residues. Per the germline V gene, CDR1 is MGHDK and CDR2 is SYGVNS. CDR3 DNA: TGTGCCAGCAGTGATAGGAGGGATAAAAATGAGCAGTTCTTC. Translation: CASSDRRDKNEQFF.

DNA of the CDR3: TGTGCCAGCAGCTTAGTCGGGCAGGGGCGTACCTACGAGCAGTACTTC. Amino acids: CASSLVGQGRTYEQYF. This sequence joins TRBV7-8 and TRBJ2-7; maybe TRBD1 (6 bases). The CDR3 totals 16 residues. V lost 1 base to trimming and J lost 2 bases, with 15 bases between them. CDR1 and CDR2 from the germline V gene are SGHVS and FQNEAQ.

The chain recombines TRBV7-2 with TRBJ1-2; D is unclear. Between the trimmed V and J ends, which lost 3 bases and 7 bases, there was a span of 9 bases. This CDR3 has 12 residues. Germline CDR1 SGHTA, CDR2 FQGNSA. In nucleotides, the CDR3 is TGTGCCAGCAGCTTTGCGATAGGTGGCTACACCTTC. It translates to CASSFAIGGYTF.

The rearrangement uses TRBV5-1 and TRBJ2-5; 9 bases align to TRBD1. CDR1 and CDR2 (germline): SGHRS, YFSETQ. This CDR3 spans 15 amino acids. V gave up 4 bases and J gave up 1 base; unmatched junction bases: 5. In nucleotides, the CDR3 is TGCGCCAGCAGCGACGGACAGGGGTCCCAAGAGACCCAGTACTTC. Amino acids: CASSDGQGSQETQYF.

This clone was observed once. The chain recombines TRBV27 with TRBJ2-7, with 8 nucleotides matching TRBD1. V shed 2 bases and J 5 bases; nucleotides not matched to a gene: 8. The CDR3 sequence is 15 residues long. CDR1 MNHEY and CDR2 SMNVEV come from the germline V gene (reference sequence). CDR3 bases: TGTGCCAGCAGTTTACTGGCAGGGGGCATCAACGAGCAGTACTTC. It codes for CASSLLAGGINEQYF.

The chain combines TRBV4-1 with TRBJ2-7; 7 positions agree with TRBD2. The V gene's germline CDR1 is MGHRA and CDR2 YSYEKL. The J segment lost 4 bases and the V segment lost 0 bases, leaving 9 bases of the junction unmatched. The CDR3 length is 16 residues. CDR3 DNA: TGCGCCAGCAGCCAAGACGGGGGGTGGGGCTCGTACGAGCAGTACTTC. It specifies CASSQDGGWGSYEQYF.

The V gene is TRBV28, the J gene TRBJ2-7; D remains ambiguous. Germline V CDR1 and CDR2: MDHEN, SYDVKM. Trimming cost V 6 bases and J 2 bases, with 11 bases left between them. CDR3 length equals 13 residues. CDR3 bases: TGTGCCAGCAGCATCGACTCCACCTACGAGCAGTACTTC. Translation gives CASSIDSTYEQYF.

CDR3 nucleotide sequence: TGTGCCAGCAACGGGAGGCAGGGGGGTTCCTACGAGCAGTACTTC. Translating it yields CASNGRQGGSYEQYF. The gene calls are TRBV6-1 and TRBJ2-7; D possibly uses TRBD1 or TRBD2 (7 bases each). The V and J ends lost 7 bases and 1 base respectively, with 17 bases between them. The CDR3 sequence is 15 residues long. From germline, CDR1 is MNHNS and CDR2 SASEGT.

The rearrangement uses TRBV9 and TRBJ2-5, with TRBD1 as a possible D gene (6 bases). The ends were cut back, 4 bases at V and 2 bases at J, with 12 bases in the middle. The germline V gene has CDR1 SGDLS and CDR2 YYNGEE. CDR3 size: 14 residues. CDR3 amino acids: CASSPRDMQETQYF. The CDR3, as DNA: TGTGCCAGCAGCCCACGGGACATGCAAGAGACCCAGTACTTC.

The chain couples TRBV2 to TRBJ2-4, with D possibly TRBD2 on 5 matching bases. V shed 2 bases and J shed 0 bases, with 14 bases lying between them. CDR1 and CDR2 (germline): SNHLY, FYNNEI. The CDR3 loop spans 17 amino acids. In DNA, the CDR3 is TGTGCCAGCAGTGAAATCCCCGGACTCAGAGCCAAAAACATTCAGTACTTC. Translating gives CASSEIPGLRAKNIQYF.

For the CDR3, the DNA is TGCGCCAGCAGCCGACCGACAGGGGGCCAGACGGTCCCAGCCTACAATGAGCAGTTCTTC. It encodes CASSRPTGGQTVPAYNEQFF. J is TRBJ2-1 and V is TRBV23-1, with 10 bases lining up with TRBD1. TRBV23-1 is given ORF status, its function remaining uncertain. The V segment lost 6 bases and the J segment 2 bases; nucleotides outside the gene matches: 19. The CDR3 sequence is 20 residues long.

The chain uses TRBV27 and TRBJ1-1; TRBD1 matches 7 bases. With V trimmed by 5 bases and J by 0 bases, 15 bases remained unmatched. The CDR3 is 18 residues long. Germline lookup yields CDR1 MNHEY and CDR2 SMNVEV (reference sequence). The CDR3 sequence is CASSTYPGGARVNTEAFF. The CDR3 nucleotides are TGTGCCAGCAGTACCTACCCAGGGGGGGCGCGAGTGAACACTGAAGCTTTCTTT.

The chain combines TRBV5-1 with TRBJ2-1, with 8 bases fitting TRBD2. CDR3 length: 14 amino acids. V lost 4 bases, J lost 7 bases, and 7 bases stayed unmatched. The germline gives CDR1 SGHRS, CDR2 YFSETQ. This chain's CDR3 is CASSTGGQANEQFF. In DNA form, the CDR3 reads TGCGCCAGCAGCACGGGAGGGCAGGCTAATGAGCAGTTCTTC.

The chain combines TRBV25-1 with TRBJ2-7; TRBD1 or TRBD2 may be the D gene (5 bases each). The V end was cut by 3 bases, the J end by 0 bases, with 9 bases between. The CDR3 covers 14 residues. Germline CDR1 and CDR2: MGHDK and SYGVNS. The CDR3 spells CASSDWDGSYEQYF. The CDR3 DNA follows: TGTGCCAGCAGTGATTGGGACGGCTCCTACGAGCAGTACTTC.

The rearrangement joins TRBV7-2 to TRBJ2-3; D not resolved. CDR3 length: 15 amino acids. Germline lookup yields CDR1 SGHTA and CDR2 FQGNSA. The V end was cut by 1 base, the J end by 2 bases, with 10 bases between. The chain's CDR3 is CASSLERQPTDTQYF. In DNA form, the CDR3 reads TGTGCCAGCAGCTTAGAACGCCAGCCCACAGATACGCAGTATTTT.